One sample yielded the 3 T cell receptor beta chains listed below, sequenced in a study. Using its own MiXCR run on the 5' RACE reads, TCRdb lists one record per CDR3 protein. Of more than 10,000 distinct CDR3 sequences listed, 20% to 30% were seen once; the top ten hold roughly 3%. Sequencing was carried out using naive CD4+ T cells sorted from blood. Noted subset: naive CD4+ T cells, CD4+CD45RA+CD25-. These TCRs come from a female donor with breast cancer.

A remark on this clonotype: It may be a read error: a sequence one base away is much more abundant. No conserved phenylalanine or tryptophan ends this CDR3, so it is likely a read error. The CDR3 sequence is CASSLRGQNTEAFL. CDR3 sequence (DNA): TGTGCCAGCAGCTTGCGTGGACAGAACACTGAAGCTTTCTTA. The chain carries TRBV5-4 and TRBJ1-1; possibly TRBD1 for D (5 bases). Germline CDR1 is SGHNT and CDR2 is YYREEE (reference sequence). Trimming removed 1 base from V and 1 base from J, with 8 bases in between. This CDR3 region has 14 residues.

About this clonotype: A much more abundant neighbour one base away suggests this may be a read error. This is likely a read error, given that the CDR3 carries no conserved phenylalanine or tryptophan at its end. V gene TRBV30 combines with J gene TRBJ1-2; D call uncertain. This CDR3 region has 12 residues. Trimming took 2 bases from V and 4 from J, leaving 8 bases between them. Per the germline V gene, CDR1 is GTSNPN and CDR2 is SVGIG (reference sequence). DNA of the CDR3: TGTGCCTGGAGTACGGCCGTCTATGGCTACACCTCC. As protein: CAWSTAVYGYTS.

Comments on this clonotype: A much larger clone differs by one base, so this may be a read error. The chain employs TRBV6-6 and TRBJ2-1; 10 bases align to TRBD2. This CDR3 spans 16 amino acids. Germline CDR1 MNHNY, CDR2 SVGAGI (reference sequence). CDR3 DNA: TGTGCCAGCAGTTACGGAAGCGGGAGGGCTTACAATGAGCAGCTCTTC. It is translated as CASSYGSGRAYNEQLF.